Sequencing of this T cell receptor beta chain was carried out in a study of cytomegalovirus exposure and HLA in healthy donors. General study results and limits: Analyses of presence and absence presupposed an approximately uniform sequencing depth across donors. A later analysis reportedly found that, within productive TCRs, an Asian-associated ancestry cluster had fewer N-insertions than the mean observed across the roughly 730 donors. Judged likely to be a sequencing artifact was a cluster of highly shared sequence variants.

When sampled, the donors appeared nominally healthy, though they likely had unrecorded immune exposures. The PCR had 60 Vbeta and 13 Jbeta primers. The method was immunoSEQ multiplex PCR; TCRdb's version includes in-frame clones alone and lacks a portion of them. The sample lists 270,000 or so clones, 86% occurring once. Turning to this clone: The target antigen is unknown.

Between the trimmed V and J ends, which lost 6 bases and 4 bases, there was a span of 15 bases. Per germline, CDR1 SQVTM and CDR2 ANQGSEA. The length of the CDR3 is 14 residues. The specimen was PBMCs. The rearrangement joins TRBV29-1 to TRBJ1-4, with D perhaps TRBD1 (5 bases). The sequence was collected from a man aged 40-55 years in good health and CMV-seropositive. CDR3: CSVLGAGSNEKLFF. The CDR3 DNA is TGCAGCGTCCTAGGGGCGGGGAGTAATGAAAAACTGTTTTTT. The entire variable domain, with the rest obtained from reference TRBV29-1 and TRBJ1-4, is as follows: SAVISQKPSRDICQRGTSLTIQCQVDSQVTMMFWYRQQPGQSLTLIATANQGSEATYESGFVIDKFPISRPNLTFSTLTVSNMSPEDSSIYLCSVLGAGSNEKLFFGSGTQLSVL.